The clone carrying this T cell receptor beta chain appeared a few times. The individuals who served as donors were healthy Caucasians living in Russia, aged about 6 to 100. The sample originates from a study of blood T cells in healthy people across ages. Germline CDR1 and CDR2: SGHRS and YFSETQ. Trimming left V 0 bases short and J 2 bases short, with 14 bases between. The CDR3 runs 16 residues. Primers used in a second PCR of about 7 to 12 cycles were a sample-barcoded 5' primer and a J-beta primer mix. From the 5' RACE reads, TCRdb called clonotypes with MiXCR, one entry per CDR3 protein. Of around 800,000 distinct CDR3 sequences in the sample, 46% are singletons; the top ten hold 15% to 20%.

This clonotype was sampled from a man older than 75 in good health. The chain links TRBV5-1 to TRBJ1-2; D is undetermined. Sequenced: blood. The CDR3 here is CASSLASTATNYGYTF. DNA of the CDR3: TGCGCCAGCAGCTTGGCCTCGACGGCCACAAACTATGGCTACACCTTC.